These T cell receptor beta chains were read from a single sample in a study of human T cells and chemical hapten exposure. MiXCR, applied by TCRdb to the RACE reads, yields one record per CDR3 protein. The table lists about 380,000 distinct CDR3 sequences, around 6% of them singletons. The starting material was whole blood, obtained in connection with sensitization to the hapten diphenylcyclopropenone (DPC). The receptors originated from a young woman with alopecia areata. Some clones in this sample may be carry-over from other donors' samples. CDR3s include the opening cysteine and the closing phenylalanine or tryptophan. The D gene is left open where the match is weak. Part of the rows lack a size; the others show once, few, many or a class for expanded clones.

clone_size	d_call	j_call	v_call	cdr3_nt	cdr3_aa
many	.	TRBJ1-2	TRBV5-5	TGTGCCAGCAGAGGGGATTCTAACTATGGCTACACCTTC	CASRGDSNYGYTF
many	.	TRBJ1-2	TRBV15	TGTGCCACCAGCAGAGATCAGTGGGGTAACTATGGCTACACCTTC	CATSRDQWGNYGYTF
.	TRBD1	TRBJ1-5	TRBV7-2	TGTGCCAGCAGCCCTGGACAGGCGAGCAATCAGCCCCAGCATTTT	CASSPGQASNQPQHF
many	.	TRBJ2-5	TRBV7-9	TGTGCCAGCAGTCCCGGGACAAGCCGAAGCTCAAACCAAGAGACCCAGTACTTC	CASSPGTSRSSNQETQYF
.	TRBD1	TRBJ1-3	TRBV20-1	TGCAGTGCTAGCGGTCTGTGGGACAGGGGACCCTCTAGCTCTGGAAACACCATATATTTT	CSASGLWDRGPSSSGNTIYF
many	.	TRBJ1-1	TRBV5-1	TGCGCCAGCAGCTTGCTGGGCATGAACACTGAAGCTTTCTTT	CASSLLGMNTEAFF
.	.	TRBJ1-5	TRBV9	TGTGCCAGCAGCGTAGGTCACTATAGCAATCAGCCCCAGCATTTT	CASSVGHYSNQPQHF
many	.	TRBJ1-6	TRBV20-1	TGCAGTGCTAGAGTTTCCGTTAATTCACCCCTCCACTTT	CSARVSVNSPLHF
.	.	TRBJ2-7	TRBV5-1	TGCGCCAGCATAAATGGACAACAGTACTTC	CASINGQQYF
few	.	TRBJ1-1	TRBV12-3/TRBV12-4	TGTGCCAGCAGAGGGGTGAGAAACACTGAAGCTTTCTTT	CASRGVRNTEAFF
.	.	TRBJ1-4	TRBV7-9	TGTGCCAGCACACCCCCCGGGACGGCGAATGAAAAACTGTTTTTT	CASTPPGTANEKLFF
many	.	TRBJ2-5	TRBV2	TGTGCCAGCAGTTCAGGGCAAGAGACCCAGTACTTC	CASSSGQETQYF
few	.	TRBJ2-3	TRBV7-9	TGTGCCAGCAGCTCCCGGACAAGCCCAGATACGCAGTATTTT	CASSSRTSPDTQYF
few	.	TRBJ1-6	TRBV2	TGTGCCAGCAGTGAAGAGCGGTCGGGGAATTCACCCCTCCACTTT	CASSEERSGNSPLHF
few	TRBD2	TRBJ2-3	TRBV6-6	TGTGCCAGCAGTACTAGCGGGGGGATCACAGATACGCAGTATTTT	CASSTSGGITDTQYF
.	.	TRBJ1-2	TRBV4-1	TGCGCCAGCAGCCAAGATCTGGACGGGACATTCTCAGCTCGGGGAGGCTACACCTTC	CASSQDLDGTFSARGGYTF
few	.	TRBJ1-1	TRBV7-3	TGTGCCAGCACCACGGAGAACACTGAAGCTTTCTTT	CASTTENTEAFF
.	TRBD1	TRBJ1-5	TRBV7-2	TGTGCCAGCAGCTTTACAACAGGGGATAATCAGCCCCAGCATTTT	CASSFTTGDNQPQHF
.	TRBD1	TRBJ2-1	TRBV7-9	TGTGCCAGCAGCCCAGGGACAGGGCTCCACAATGAGCAGTTCTTC	CASSPGTGLHNEQFF
.	.	TRBJ1-2	TRBV29-1	TGCAGCGTTGAAGAGGGTCCTAACTATGGCTACACCTTC	CSVEEGPNYGYTF
.	TRBD2	TRBJ2-3	TRBV4-2	TGTGCCAGCGCGGCCCGCGGGGGTCCCACAGATACGCAGTATTTT	CASAARGGPTDTQYF
.	TRBD1	TRBJ1-3	TRBV7-8	TGTGCCAGCAGATTAGGGGGACAGGCCGGAAACACCATATATTTT	CASRLGGQAGNTIYF
many	.	TRBJ1-4	TRBV7-2	TGTGCCAGCAGCAAACAGGGAGGGAATAATGAAAAACTGTTTTTT	CASSKQGGNNEKLFF
.	.	TRBJ2-4	TRBV5-1	TGCGCCAGCAGCGTCGCCGGGGACATTCAGTACTTC	CASSVAGDIQYF
.	TRBD1	TRBJ2-1	TRBV5-1	TGCGCCAGCTCGAGGCTAGAACAGGGGGCGGGCAATGAGCAGTTCTTC	CASSRLEQGAGNEQFF
.	TRBD2	TRBJ2-2	TRBV2	TGTGCCAGCAGCGGACTAGCGGGAGGAAGAGGGGAGCTGTTTTTT	CASSGLAGGRGELFF
many	TRBD1	TRBJ1-6	TRBV7-6	TGTGCCAGCAGCTTGGTCGGACAGGGTGAATCACCCCTCCACTTT	CASSLVGQGESPLHF
.	TRBD2	TRBJ2-5	TRBV5-1	TGCGCCAGCAGCCCCACAGGACTAGCGGGGAGGGAGACCCAGTACTTC	CASSPTGLAGRETQYF
few	.	TRBJ2-3	TRBV27	TGTGCCAGCAGCCGGAGGGGGGGCCCGAGCGTAGATACGCAGTATTTT	CASSRRGGPSVDTQYF
many	TRBD1	TRBJ1-5	TRBV6-5	TGTGCCAGCAGCGCGACAGGGCTGAGTAGCAATCAGCCCCAGCATTTT	CASSATGLSSNQPQHF
many	.	TRBJ1-2	TRBV20-1	TGCAGTGCTGGGGGCGGTCTCAGCTACACCTTC	CSAGGGLSYTF
few	TRBD2	TRBJ2-1	TRBV6-6	TGTGCCACTTCTAGCGGGGGGGTAACAAATGAGCAGTTCTTC	CATSSGGVTNEQFF
many	.	TRBJ1-5	TRBV28	TGTGCCAGCAGTTCTCTTTCAGGACGCAATCAGCCCCAGCATTTT	CASSSLSGRNQPQHF
many	TRBD1	TRBJ1-6	TRBV7-2	TGTGCCAGCAGCTTAGGTGACAGGGATAATTCACCCCTCCACTTT	CASSLGDRDNSPLHF
many	TRBD1	TRBJ1-1	TRBV2	TGTGCCAGCACTGTGACAGGGGTCGCTGAAGCTTTCTTT	CASTVTGVAEAFF
few	TRBD1	TRBJ2-7	TRBV4-2	TGTGCCAGCAGCCATCAATCCATCTCCGGGACAGGGGAGGAGCGGCAGTACTTC	CASSHQSISGTGEERQYF
few	TRBD1	TRBJ2-7	TRBV4-3	TGCGCCAGCAGCCAAGATCTCGGGGGGACAGGGACCTCCGAGCAGTACTTC	CASSQDLGGTGTSEQYF
few	.	TRBJ2-5	TRBV5-5	TGTGCCAGCAGCGTCCAGGGGCAAGAGACCCAGTACTTC	CASSVQGQETQYF
.	TRBD1	TRBJ2-7	TRBV7-2	TGTGCCAGCAGCTTAGCTCCAGGACAGGGTTCCTACGAGCAGTACTTC	CASSLAPGQGSYEQYF
many	.	TRBJ1-3	TRBV27	TGTGCCAGCAGTATCCAACGAAAGATCTCTGGAAACACCATATATTTT	CASSIQRKISGNTIYF
.	TRBD1	TRBJ1-3	TRBV24-1	TGTGCCACCAGTGATTCCCGGACAGGGACTGGAAACACCATATATTTT	CATSDSRTGTGNTIYF
many	.	TRBJ2-1	TRBV29-1	TGCAGCGTTGATGGGGGGGGGCCCCATGAGCAGTTCTTC	CSVDGGGPHEQFF
few	TRBD1	TRBJ2-7	TRBV2	TGTGCCAGCAGGCCGGGACAGGGATGGGAGCAGTACTTC	CASRPGQGWEQYF
many	TRBD2	TRBJ2-3	TRBV3-1	TGTGCCAGCAGCCCTCCGGGACTAGCGGTAGATACGCAGTATTTT	CASSPPGLAVDTQYF
few	.	TRBJ2-7	TRBV7-9	TGTGCCAGCAGCTTTCGGGACAAGCCTCCCTACGAGCAGTACTTC	CASSFRDKPPYEQYF
few	TRBD1	TRBJ1-4	TRBV20-1	TGCAGTGCGACGGACAGGGGGGGCATTGAAAAACTGTTTTTT	CSATDRGGIEKLFF
many	TRBD2	TRBJ2-1	TRBV7-8	TGTGCCAGCAGCTTGGCGGGGGAGGCCTACAATGAGCAGTTCTTC	CASSLAGEAYNEQFF
.	.	TRBJ2-1	TRBV24-1	TGTGCCACCAGGCCGGGACACCCCGCCTACAATGAGCAGTTCTTC	CATRPGHPAYNEQFF
.	.	TRBJ2-7	TRBV5-1	TGCGCCAGCAGCTTGCCCTTACACGGATTAGACTACGAGCAGTACTTC	CASSLPLHGLDYEQYF